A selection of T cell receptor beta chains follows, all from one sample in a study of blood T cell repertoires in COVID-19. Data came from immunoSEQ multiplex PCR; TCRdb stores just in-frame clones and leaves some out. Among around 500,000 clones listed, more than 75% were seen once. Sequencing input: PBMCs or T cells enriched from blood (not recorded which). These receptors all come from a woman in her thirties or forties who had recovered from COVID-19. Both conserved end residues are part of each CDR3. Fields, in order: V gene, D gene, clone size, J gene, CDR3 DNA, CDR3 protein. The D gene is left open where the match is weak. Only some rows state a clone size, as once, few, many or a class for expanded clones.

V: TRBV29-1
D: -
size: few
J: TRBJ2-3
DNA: TGCAGCGTATTGACCCTTACGGGGACAGATACGCAGTATTTT
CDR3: CSVLTLTGTDTQYF

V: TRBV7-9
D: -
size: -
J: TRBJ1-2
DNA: TGTGCCAGCAGCCTCAGACAGGCCTCTCACTATGGCTACACCTTC
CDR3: CASSLRQASHYGYTF

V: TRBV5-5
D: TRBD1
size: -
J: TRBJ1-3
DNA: TGTGCCAGCAGCTCCCCGGGACAGACCTTCTCTGGAAACACCATATATTTT
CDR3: CASSSPGQTFSGNTIYF

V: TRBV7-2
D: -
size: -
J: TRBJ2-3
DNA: TGTGCCAGCAGCCTCAGCGTATGGGCGGGACGACACACAGATACGCAGTATTTT
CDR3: CASSLSVWAGRHTDTQYF

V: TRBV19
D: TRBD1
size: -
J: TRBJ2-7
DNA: TGTGCCAGTAGTATAGATCGGGGGACAGGCTACGAGCAGTACTTC
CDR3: CASSIDRGTGYEQYF

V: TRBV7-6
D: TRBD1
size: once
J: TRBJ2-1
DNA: TGTGCCAGCAGTGCCGGGACAGGGTCCTACAATGAGCAGTTCTTC
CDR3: CASSAGTGSYNEQFF

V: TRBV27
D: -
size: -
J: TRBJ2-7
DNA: TGTGCCAGCAGTTTACAGGGGACGCACGAGCAGTACTTC
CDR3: CASSLQGTHEQYF

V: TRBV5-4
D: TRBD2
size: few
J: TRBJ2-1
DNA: TGTGCCAGCAGCTGGACTAGCGGAGACAATGAGCAGTTCTTC
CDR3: CASSWTSGDNEQFF

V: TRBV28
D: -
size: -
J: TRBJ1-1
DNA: TGTGCCAGCAGCCGCCAGCGAACCAGGGCCAGGAACACTGAAGCTTTCTTT
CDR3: CASSRQRTRARNTEAFF

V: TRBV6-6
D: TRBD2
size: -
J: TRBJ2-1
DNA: TGTGCCAGCATCCGATCGGGACTAGCGGGAGGAGGGGGAAATGAGCAGTTCTTC
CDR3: CASIRSGLAGGGGNEQFF

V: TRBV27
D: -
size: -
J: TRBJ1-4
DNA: TGTGCCAGCGGAAGGTGGGGCCCTGAAAAACTGTTTTTT
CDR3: CASGRWGPEKLFF

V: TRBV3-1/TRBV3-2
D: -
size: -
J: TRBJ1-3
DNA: TGTGCCAGCAGCCAAGAGGGCCGAAACACCATATATTTT
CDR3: CASSQEGRNTIYF

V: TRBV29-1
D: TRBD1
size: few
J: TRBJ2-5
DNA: TGCAGCGCTTCGAGGCGGGCTACAGGGGGAGAGACCCAGTACTTC
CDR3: CSASRRATGGETQYF

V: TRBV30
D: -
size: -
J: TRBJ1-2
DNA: TGTGCCTGGAGCGTACCGGGGTATGGCTACACCTTC
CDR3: CAWSVPGYGYTF

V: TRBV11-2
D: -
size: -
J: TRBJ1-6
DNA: TGTGCCAGCAGCTCCGACAGAAATTCACCCCTCCACTTT
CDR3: CASSSDRNSPLHF

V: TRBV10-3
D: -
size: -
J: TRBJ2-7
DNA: TGTGCCATCAGTGAGTGGACAGAGAGCTCCTACGAGCAGTACTTC
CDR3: CAISEWTESSYEQYF

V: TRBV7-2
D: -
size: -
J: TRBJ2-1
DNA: TGTGCCAGCAGCTTAGATGACAGCTACAATGAGCAGTTCTTC
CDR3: CASSLDDSYNEQFF

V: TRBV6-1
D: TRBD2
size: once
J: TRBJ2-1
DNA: TGTGCCAGCAGTGAAGCATTCGGGAGGTTAAGCTCCTACAATGAGCAGTTCTTC
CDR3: CASSEAFGRLSSYNEQFF

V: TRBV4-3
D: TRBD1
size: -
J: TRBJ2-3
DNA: TGCGCCAGCAGCCAGGAGGGACAGGCCCTCACAGATACGCAGTATTTT
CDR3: CASSQEGQALTDTQYF

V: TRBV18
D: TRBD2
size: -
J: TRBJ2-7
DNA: TGTGCCAGCTCACCCCTGACTAGCGGGAGCCGAGGCTACGAGCAGTACTTC
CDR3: CASSPLTSGSRGYEQYF

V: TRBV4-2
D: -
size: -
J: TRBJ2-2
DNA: TGTGCCAGCAGCCAAGAGATAGGGAGCGCCGGGGAGCTGTTTTTT
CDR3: CASSQEIGSAGELFF

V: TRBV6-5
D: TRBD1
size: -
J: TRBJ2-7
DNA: TGTGCCAGCAGTCTGGACAGGAACTCTAATGAGCAGTACTTC
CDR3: CASSLDRNSNEQYF

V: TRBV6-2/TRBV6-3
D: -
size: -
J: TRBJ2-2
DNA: TGTGCCAGCAGTTCTACAGGAATGGCAACCGGGGAGCTGTTTTTT
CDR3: CASSSTGMATGELFF

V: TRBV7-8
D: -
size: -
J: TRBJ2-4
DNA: TGTGCCAGCAGCTTACGGGGCGGGATGGACATTCAGTACTTC
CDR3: CASSLRGGMDIQYF

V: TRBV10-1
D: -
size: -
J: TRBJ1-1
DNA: TGCGCCAGCAGTGAGTTGGGGGCTGGGACTGAAGCTTTCTTT
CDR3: CASSELGAGTEAFF

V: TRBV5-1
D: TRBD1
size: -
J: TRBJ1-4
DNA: TGCGCCAGCAGCCCGGGACAGGGGTACGAAAAACTGTTTTTT
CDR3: CASSPGQGYEKLFF

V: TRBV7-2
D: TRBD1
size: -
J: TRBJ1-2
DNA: TGTGCCAGCAGCCTTCGGACAGGGAGGTTCGGAGGCTACACCTTC
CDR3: CASSLRTGRFGGYTF

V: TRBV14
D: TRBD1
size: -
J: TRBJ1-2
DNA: TGTGCCAGCAGCCCCGGACAGGCGACTAACTATGGCTACACCTTC
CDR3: CASSPGQATNYGYTF

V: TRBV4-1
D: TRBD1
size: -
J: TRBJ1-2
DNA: TGCGCCAGCAGCCCGAGAGACAGGGAAAGGTCTAACTATGGCTACACCTTC
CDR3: CASSPRDRERSNYGYTF

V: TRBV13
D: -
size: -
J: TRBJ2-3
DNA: TGTGCCAGCAGCTTGGGCGGGACCCCCACAGATACGCAGTATTTT
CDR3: CASSLGGTPTDTQYF

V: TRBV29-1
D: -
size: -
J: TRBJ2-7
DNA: TGCAGTGTGCTTACAGGGTACCAACCCCTTCGTCGAGAGCAGTACTTC
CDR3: CSVLTGYQPLRREQYF

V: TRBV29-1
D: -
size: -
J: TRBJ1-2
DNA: TGCAGCGTTGAAAAGAGAACTTCTAACTATGGCTACACCTTC
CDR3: CSVEKRTSNYGYTF

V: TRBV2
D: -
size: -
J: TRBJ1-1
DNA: TGTGCCAGCATTCCGTGGGGCCGAGGGAACACTGAAGCTTTCTTT
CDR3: CASIPWGRGNTEAFF

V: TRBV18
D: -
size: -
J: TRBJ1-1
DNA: TGTGCCAGCTACCGGGATAATAAAAGAAACACTGAAGCTTTCTTT
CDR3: CASYRDNKRNTEAFF

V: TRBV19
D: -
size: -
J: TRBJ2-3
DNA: TGTGCCAGTAGTAGACAGCGCACAGATACGCAGTATTTT
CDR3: CASSRQRTDTQYF

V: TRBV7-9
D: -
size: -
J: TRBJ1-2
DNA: TGTGCCAGCAGGAAGGACACAAGCTATGGCTACACCTTC
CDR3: CASRKDTSYGYTF

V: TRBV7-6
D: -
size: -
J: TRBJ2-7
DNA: TGTGCCAGCAGCTCGGGGGGCCCCTACGAGCAGTACTTC
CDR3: CASSSGGPYEQYF

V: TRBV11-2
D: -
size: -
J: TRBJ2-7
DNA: TGTGCCAGCAGCTCGCCGGGAGAAGGCTACGAGCAGTACTTC
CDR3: CASSSPGEGYEQYF